The clone carrying this T cell receptor beta chain was picked up a small number of times. Other DNA sequences in this specimen translate into the identical CDR3. Germline CDR1 SGHDT, CDR2 YYEEEE. Trimming shortened V by 2 bases and J by 6 bases, and 12 bases separated the two germline ends. This CDR3 has 14 amino acids. Authors' data handling: Using reference gene primer amplification, nucleated cell counts were estimated. Using immunoSEQ multiplex PCR, the repertoire was profiled, and TCRdb retains in-frame clones only, with some absent. V, J and clone size are taken as reported in that table, and D and trimming were inferred from the DNA itself. The sample has 100,000 to 150,000 clones; roughly 80% are singletons. The data stem from a study of blood T cell repertoires in COVID-19.

The chain recombines TRBV5-6 with TRBJ1-5, with D hard to call. The clonotype was recovered from a woman in her fifties or sixties with acute or convalescent COVID-19. Sequenced input: peripheral blood. CDR3 residues: CASSFRGSGQPQHF. The CDR3 nucleotides are TGTGCCAGCAGCTTCCGGGGTTCTGGTCAGCCCCAGCATTTT. Using reference TRBV5-6 and TRBJ1-5 for the parts outside the CDR3, the full variable domain is DAGVTQSPTHLIKTRGQQVTLRCSPKSGHDTVSWYQQALGQGPQFIFQYYEEEERQRGNFPDRFSGHQFPNYSSELNVNALLLGDSALYLCASSFRGSGQPQHFGDGTRLSIL.